One and the same sample provided the 28 T cell receptor beta chains below, sequenced in a study of beta chain features in type 1 diabetes. Study results and limitations: There was a moderate but significant shortening of TCRB CDR3s in all four CD4+ subsets of Type 1 diabetes patients.

Expressed TCRB transcripts were sequenced because the isolated RNA had all been reverse transcribed beforehand. Produced via immunoSEQ multiplex PCR; TCRdb's table is partial and in-frame only. The sample includes about 660,000 clones, more than 12% seen only once; the top ten take just under 0.04%. These TCRs are of unknown antigen specificity. Specimen: naive CD4+ T cells from blood. The source is a man in his late teens or twenties with type 1 diabetes.

The chain uses TRBV9 and TRBJ2-3; D remains ambiguous. The germline CDR1 and CDR2 sequences are SGDLS and YYNGEE. The CDR3 is made up of 10 amino acids. V gave up 3 bases and J gave up 4 bases, with 0 bases separating them. The DNA of the CDR3 is TGTGCCAGCAGCGCAGATACGCAGTATTTT. Protein sequence: CASSADTQYF.

V is TRBV2 and J is TRBJ2-7; weak D call: TRBD1 (6 bases). Trimming pared 6 bases from V and 5 bases from J, leaving 14 bases between. From germline, CDR1 is SNHLY and CDR2 FYNNEI. CDR3 size: 13 residues. The CDR3 region is CASRRQGTDEQYF. As DNA, the CDR3 is TGTGCCAGCAGAAGGCAGGGGACGGACGAGCAGTACTTC.

V usage is TRBV2 and J usage is TRBJ1-4, with 11 bases fitting TRBD1. This CDR3 contains 14 residues. Germline values: CDR1 SNHLY, CDR2 FYNNEI. V lost 4 bases, J lost 5 bases, and 0 bases stayed unmatched. CDR3 DNA: TGTGCCAGCAGTGGGGACAGGGGGAATGAAAAACTGTTTTTT. Translation: CASSGDRGNEKLFF.

The J gene is TRBJ1-2, the V gene TRBV7-9; maybe TRBD1 (5 bases). This CDR3 has 16 residues. The ends were cut back, 5 bases at V and 1 base at J, with 17 bases in the middle. CDR1 and CDR2 (germline): SEHNR, FQNEAQ (reference sequence). As DNA, the CDR3 is TGTGCCAGCAGCAAAGAGCGGGGGATCCTTAACTATGGCTACACCTTC. The encoded protein is CASSKERGILNYGYTF.

This clone turned up a few times. CDR3 region: CASSYTGTFSYEQYF. As DNA, the CDR3 is TGCGCCAGCAGCTATACCGGGACATTCTCCTACGAGCAGTACTTC. The chain has TRBV5-1 and TRBJ2-7; D may be TRBD1 (6 bases). Deletions cut 3 bases from V and 0 bases from J, with 13 bases between. The length of the CDR3 is 15 residues. From germline, CDR1 is SGHRS and CDR2 YFSETQ.

The gene calls are TRBV10-3 and TRBJ2-7; 8 bases fit TRBD2. Germline lookup yields CDR1 ENHRY and CDR2 SYGVKD. The CDR3 is 15 residues long. Trimming at V came to 10 bases and at J to 10 bases, leaving 21 bases not matched to a gene. The CDR3 spells CATRSMSGGEKLQYF. DNA for the CDR3: TGTGCCACCCGGAGCATGAGCGGGGGCGAAAAGTTACAGTACTTC.

This clone was found a few times. V gene TRBV7-2 combines with J gene TRBJ2-3; 8 bases map to TRBD2. There are 15 residues in the CDR3. With V trimmed by 3 bases and J by 3 bases, 5 bases remained unmatched. Germline CDR1 SGHTA, CDR2 FQGNSA. The CDR3 DNA sequence: TGTGCCAGCAGCTTGGCGGGGGGACGTACAGATACGCAGTATTTT. It yields the protein CASSLAGGRTDTQYF.

The chain joins TRBV7-6 to TRBJ2-2, with 9 bases fitting TRBD1. The trim removed 5 bases at V and 4 bases at J, leaving 5 bases unmatched. The CDR3 spans 15 residues. From germline, CDR1 is SGHVS and CDR2 FNYEAQ. The chain's CDR3 is CASSQGQGGTGELFF. The CDR3, as DNA: TGTGCCAGCAGCCAGGGACAGGGCGGCACCGGGGAGCTGTTTTTT.

This clone occurred a few times. V gene TRBV25-1 combines with J gene TRBJ2-7; D gene uncertain. The V gene's germline CDR1 is MGHDK and CDR2 SYGVNS. V shed 3 bases and J shed 0 bases, with 9 bases lying between them. There are 14 residues in the CDR3. The CDR3 sequence: CASSEVAVSYEQYF. In nucleotides, the CDR3 is TGTGCCAGCAGTGAGGTGGCTGTCTCCTACGAGCAGTACTTC.

The chain carries TRBV30 and TRBJ2-1; 8 bases are a match to TRBD2. The CDR3 runs 16 residues. Germline lookup yields CDR1 GTSNPN and CDR2 SVGIG (reference sequence). The V and J ends lost 5 bases and 2 bases, in that order; junction bases with no gene match: 11. The CDR3 DNA follows: TGTGCCTGGGCTTCCCTTAGCGGGGAGCCCTACAATGAGCAGTTCTTC. It codes for CAWASLSGEPYNEQFF.

This clone was detected a few times. The V gene is TRBV7-2, the J gene TRBJ2-7; weak D call: TRBD1 (5 bases). V lost 0 bases to trimming and J lost 7 bases, with 16 bases between them. There are 15 residues in the CDR3. Germline CDR1 and CDR2: SGHTA and FQGNSA. The CDR3 here is CASSLAGHLKAEQYF. The CDR3 nucleotides read TGTGCCAGCAGCTTAGCTGGACATCTAAAGGCTGAGCAGTACTTC.

The gene calls are TRBV19 and TRBJ2-1; 10 bases fit TRBD2. V shed 11 bases, J shed 5 bases, and the junction held 12 bases outside the gene matches. The length of the CDR3 is 15 residues. Germline CDR1 LNHDA, CDR2 SQIVND (reference sequence). The CDR3 reads CAPRRTSGHNNEQFF. The CDR3 DNA follows: TGTGCCCCTAGGAGGACTAGCGGCCACAACAATGAGCAGTTCTTC.

This clone was detected only a few times. The chain links TRBV29-1 to TRBJ2-1; 10 bases align to TRBD2. V shed 7 bases, J shed 8 bases, and the junction held 11 bases outside the gene matches. The CDR3 is made up of 14 amino acids. The germline gives CDR1 SQVTM, CDR2 ANQGSEA. The CDR3 here is CSAKSAGGPHEQFF. CDR3 bases: TGCAGCGCAAAATCAGCGGGAGGGCCTCATGAGCAGTTCTTC.

This clone was seen a handful of times. The chain combines TRBV29-1 with TRBJ2-1; TRBD2 matches at 10 bases. V lost 7 bases and J lost 7; bases outside the gene matches: 10. This CDR3 region has 14 residues. The V gene's germline CDR1 is SQVTM and CDR2 ANQGSEA. CDR3 region: CSGLAGGGNNEQFF. The CDR3 DNA reads TGCAGCGGATTAGCGGGAGGCGGCAATAATGAGCAGTTCTTC.

A few counts support this clone. This chain links TRBV10-3 with TRBJ2-3; TRBD1 matches at 8 bases. The germline V gene encodes CDR1 ENHRY and CDR2 SYGVKD. V lost 7 bases, J lost 3 bases, and 3 bases stayed unmatched. The CDR3 runs to 13 residues. CDR3 in DNA: TGTGCCATCAACGGACAGGGAACAGATACGCAGTATTTT. Amino acids: CAINGQGTDTQYF.

A few counts support this clone. J is TRBJ1-5 and V is TRBV7-2, with TRBD1 identical over 10 bases. CDR1 is SGHTA and CDR2 is FQGNSA in the germline V gene. J was trimmed by 5 bases and V by 5 bases; bases with no gene match: 3. The CDR3 is 14 residues long. CDR3 in DNA: TGTGCCAGCAGCGCCGACAGGGGGCATCAGCCCCAGCATTTT. It yields the protein CASSADRGHQPQHF.

The chain carries TRBV5-4 and TRBJ2-3; no clear D. The germline V gene has CDR1 SGHNT and CDR2 YYREEE (reference sequence). With 0 bases removed from V and 6 bases from J, the gap between germline ends came to 8 bases. The CDR3 runs to 13 residues. This CDR3 is CASSLEAVDTQYF. The CDR3 coding sequence is TGTGCCAGCAGCTTGGAGGCCGTCGATACGCAGTATTTT.

Here the CDR3 reads CASRADGDEQFF. The DNA of the CDR3 is TGCGCCAGCAGAGCGGACGGAGATGAGCAGTTCTTC. The chain employs TRBV5-1 and TRBJ2-1, with a weak D call TRBD2 (5 bases). Trimming shortened V by 5 bases and J by 8 bases, and 11 bases separated the two germline ends. The CDR3 is made up of 12 amino acids. The germline gives CDR1 SGHRS, CDR2 YFSETQ.

This clone was picked up a small number of times. The chain uses TRBV28 and TRBJ2-7; D is undetermined. V shed 6 bases and J shed 7 bases, with 13 bases lying between them. The CDR3 totals 12 residues. Per the germline V gene, CDR1 is MDHEN and CDR2 is SYDVKM. The chain's CDR3 is CASSTTPREQYF. CDR3 sequence (DNA): TGTGCCAGCAGCACCACCCCAAGGGAGCAGTACTTC.

This chain uses TRBV7-2 with TRBJ2-1, with 11 bases lining up with TRBD2. Trimming at V came to 5 bases and at J to 1 base, leaving 13 bases not matched to a gene. Germline V gives CDR1 SGHTA, CDR2 FQGNSA. CDR3 length: 19 residues. The CDR3 nucleotides read TGTGCCAGCAGCCCAATTACCGGGACTAGCGGTGGGTCCTACAATGAGCAGTTCTTC. Translation: CASSPITGTSGGSYNEQFF.

This clone was recorded a few times. The chain combines TRBV11-2 with TRBJ2-7; 9 bases agree with TRBD1. Germline V gene data show CDR1 as SGHAT and CDR2 as FQNNGV. The V gene end was trimmed by 5 bases and the J gene end by 3 bases; junction bases not matched to a gene: 5. The CDR3 is made up of 14 amino acids. As DNA, the CDR3 is TGTGCCAGCAGCACCCCGACAGGGGGCTACGAGCAGTACTTC. As protein: CASSTPTGGYEQYF.

The DNA for the CDR3 is TGCAGCCACACGGGTGGCCCCTACAATGAGCAGTTCTTC. Its protein product is CSHTGGPYNEQFF. The V call is TRBV29-1, the J call TRBJ2-1, with no clear D. CDR1 SQVTM and CDR2 ANQGSEA come from the germline V gene. With 8 bases removed from V and 2 bases from J, the gap between germline ends came to 13 bases. CDR3 length equals 13 residues.

CDR3 region: CASSVGSSNTGELFF. CDR3 sequence (DNA): TGTGCCAGCAGCGTAGGGAGCAGTAACACCGGGGAGCTGTTTTTT. V gene TRBV9 combines with J gene TRBJ2-2; D remains unclear. The V gene lost 0 bases and the J gene lost 2 bases, with 8 bases spanning the gap. Germline V gene data show CDR1 as SGDLS and CDR2 as YYNGEE. The CDR3 runs 15 residues. Looking up the rest from reference TRBV9 and TRBJ2-2 gives the full variable domain: DSGVTQTPKHLITATGQRVTLRCSPRSGDLSVYWYQQSLDQGLQFLIQYYNGEERAKGNILERFSAQQFPDLHSELNLSSLELGDSALYFCASSVGSSNTGELFFGEGSRLTVL.

This clone showed up just a few times. This chain connects TRBV7-9 to TRBJ1-5; D gene uncertain. V gave up 1 base and J gave up 2 bases, with 6 bases separating them. The CDR3 has 14 residues. Germline CDR1 SEHNR, CDR2 FQNEAQ (reference sequence). This chain's CDR3 is CASSLGMGNQPQHF. In DNA form, the CDR3 reads TGTGCCAGCAGCTTAGGGATGGGCAATCAGCCCCAGCATTTT.

This clone was counted only a few times. V usage is TRBV4-1 and J usage is TRBJ2-7; maybe TRBD2 (5 bases). V lost 2 bases to trimming and J lost 6 bases, with 20 bases between them. This CDR3 has 16 amino acids. The V gene's germline CDR1 is MGHRA and CDR2 YSYEKL. CDR3 coding DNA: TGCGCCAGCAGCCAAACCTCAGAGCGGCACCGCCGCGAGCAGTACTTC. This sequence encodes CASSQTSERHRREQYF.

This clone has just a few counts. The rearrangement joins TRBV4-1 to TRBJ1-5, with D possibly TRBD1 on 5 matching bases. The V end was cut by 0 bases, the J end by 6 bases, with 6 bases between. The CDR3 runs to 13 residues. Per the germline V gene, CDR1 is MGHRA and CDR2 is YSYEKL. The CDR3 region has the DNA TGCGCCAGCAGCCAAGAGGGGGGTCAGCCCCAGCATTTT. Its protein product is CASSQEGGQPQHF.

This clone was seen a handful of times. The chain is built from TRBV30 and TRBJ1-4; D is unclear. The CDR3 extends over 12 amino acids. Trimming stripped 1 base from V and 7 bases from J, with 7 bases between. Germline-derived CDR1 and CDR2 are GTSNPN and SVGIG (reference sequence). The CDR3 sequence is CAWSGIREKLFF. For the CDR3, the DNA is TGTGCCTGGAGTGGCATTCGTGAAAAACTGTTTTTT.

V and J are TRBV7-9 and TRBJ2-1, with 15 bases aligning to TRBD2. V gave up 5 bases and J gave up 6 bases; unmatched junction bases: 5. From germline, CDR1 is SEHNR and CDR2 FQNEAQ (reference sequence). This CDR3 spans 16 amino acids. DNA for the CDR3: TGTGCCAGCAGCCAACGGGGACTAGCGGGAGGCAATGAGCAGTTCTTC. Translation: CASSQRGLAGGNEQFF.